A selection of T cell receptor beta chains follows, all from one sample in a study of patients and donors after allogeneic stem cell transplantation. TCRdb processed the RT-PCR reads anew with MiXCR; each CDR3 protein has one entry. The sample records under 2,000 distinct CDR3 sequences, 20% to 25% being singletons. The specimen sequenced was blood, either unsorted or a sorted T cell fraction (not recorded which). Every receptor here comes from a human donor who was either an allogeneic HSCT recipient or a stem cell or donor lymphocyte infusion donor (not recorded which). It is not recorded whose cells these are; they may come from a transplant donor. Each CDR3 is given with its conserved first and last residue. A D gene is named only where the DNA matches it firmly. Clone size is shown for a subset of rows, as once, few, many or a class of expanded clone.

clone_size	v_call	d_call	j_call	cdr3_aa	cdr3_nt
few	TRBV6-2/TRBV6-3	TRBD2	TRBJ2-2	CASRPAGGRGGELFF	TGTGCCAGCAGACCAGCGGGGGGTCGCGGCGGGGAGCTGTTTTTT
large	TRBV10-3	TRBD1	TRBJ2-6	CAITQGVPSGANVLTF	TGTGCCATCACACAGGGGGTCCCCTCTGGGGCCAACGTCCTGACTTTC
medium-sized	TRBV11-2	NA	TRBJ2-2	CASSFPWGGELFF	TGTGCCAGCAGCTTCCCCTGGGGCGGGGAGCTGTTTTTT
NA	TRBV2	NA	TRBJ1-1	CASTDSYARNTEAFF	TGTGCCAGCACCGACAGCTACGCGAGGAATACTGAAGCTTTCTTT
NA	TRBV10-3	NA	TRBJ1-1	CAISESRESTEAFF	TGTGCCATCAGTGAGTCGCGGGAATCCACTGAAGCTTTCTTT
few	TRBV10-3	NA	TRBJ1-2	CAISSGNGYGYTF	TGTGCCATCAGCTCAGGGAATGGCTATGGCTACACCTTC
few	TRBV6-2/TRBV6-3	NA	TRBJ1-2	CASRLSSNYGYTF	TGTGCCAGCAGGCTCTCGTCTAACTATGGCTACACCTTC
large	TRBV7-2	NA	TRBJ2-1	CASSNWYNEQFF	TGTGCCAGCAGCAATTGGTACAATGAGCAGTTCTTC
NA	TRBV6-1	NA	TRBJ2-7	CASSEVAGAFSYEQYF	TGTGCCAGCAGTGAAGTGGCGGGGGCCTTCTCCTACGAGCAGTACTTC
few	TRBV10-3	NA	TRBJ1-4	CAISASQATNEKLFF	TGTGCCATCAGTGCTTCACAAGCAACTAATGAAAAACTGTTTTTT
large	TRBV7-9	TRBD1	TRBJ1-1	CASTFGTGNAEAFF	TGTGCCAGCACCTTTGGGACAGGGAACGCTGAAGCTTTCTTT
few	TRBV7-2	NA	TRBJ1-4	CASSLGAAGGEKLFF	TGTGCCAGCAGCTTAGGGGCTGCCGGCGGCGAAAAACTGTTTTTT
few	TRBV7-2	NA	TRBJ1-5	CASSIYRDQPQHF	TGTGCCAGCAGCATATACAGGGATCAGCCCCAGCATTTT
NA	TRBV18	TRBD1	TRBJ2-1	CASSGQGGNEQFF	TGTGCCAGCTCAGGACAGGGAGGCAATGAGCAGTTCTTC
large	TRBV7-2	TRBD2	TRBJ2-1	CASSSASGRPYNEQFF	TGTGCCAGCAGCTCTGCTAGCGGGCGACCATACAATGAGCAGTTCTTC
NA	TRBV6-5	TRBD2	TRBJ2-7	CASSYGRAYEQYF	TGTGCCAGCAGTTACGGGAGGGCCTACGAGCAGTACTTC
NA	TRBV5-6	TRBD1	TRBJ2-2	CASSLYGTGFVGELFF	TGTGCCAGCAGCTTATACGGGACAGGGTTCGTCGGGGAGCTGTTTTTT
NA	TRBV3-1	NA	TRBJ2-5	CASSQRAGGVQYF	TGTGCCAGCAGCCAGAGGGCCGGGGGAGTCCAGTACTTC